This TCR beta chain is from a study of spatial heterogeneity in lung cancer. As for the study in general: Samples came from roughly 72 TRACERx patients with untreated early-stage lung cancer.

V dropped 0 bases and J dropped 2 bases, with 14 bases sitting between them. CDR3 length equals 16 residues. Germline lookup yields CDR1 MGHRA and CDR2 YSYEKL. In TCRdb, the 5' RACE reads were re-called with MiXCR into one record per CDR3 protein. The table lists 30,000 to 35,000 distinct CDR3 sequences, roughly 10% of them singletons. Time point meaning: blood at routine non-recurrence follow-up after resection. The authors sequenced whole RNA from tumor, nontumor lung or frozen PBMC without sorting. This TCR derives from a female donor with early-stage non-small cell lung cancer. The sequencing used PBMCs, collected at follow-up. The rearrangement links TRBV4-1 to TRBJ2-7; D unresolved. The CDR3 nucleotides are TGCGCCAGCAGCCAAGATCCAGCGCTTGCTACCTACGAGCAGTACTTC. Translated: CASSQDPALATYEQYF.